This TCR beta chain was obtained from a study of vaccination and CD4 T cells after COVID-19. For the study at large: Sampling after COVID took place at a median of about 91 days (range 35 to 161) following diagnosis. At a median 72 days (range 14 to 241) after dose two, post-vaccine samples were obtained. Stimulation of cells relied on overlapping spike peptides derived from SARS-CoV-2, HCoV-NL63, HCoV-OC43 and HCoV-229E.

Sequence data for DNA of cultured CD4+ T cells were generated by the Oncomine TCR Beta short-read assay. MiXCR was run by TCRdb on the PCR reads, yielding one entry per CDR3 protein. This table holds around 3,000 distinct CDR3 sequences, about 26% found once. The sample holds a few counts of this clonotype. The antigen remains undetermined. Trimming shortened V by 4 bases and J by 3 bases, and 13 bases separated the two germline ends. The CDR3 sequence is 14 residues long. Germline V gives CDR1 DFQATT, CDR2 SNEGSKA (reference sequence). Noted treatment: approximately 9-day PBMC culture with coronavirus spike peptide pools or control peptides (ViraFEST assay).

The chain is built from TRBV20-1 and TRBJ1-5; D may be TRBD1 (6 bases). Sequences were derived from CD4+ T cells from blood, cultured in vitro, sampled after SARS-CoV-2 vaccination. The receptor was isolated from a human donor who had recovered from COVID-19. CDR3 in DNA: TGCAGTGCTAAGCAGGGGTTGGTCAATCAGCCCCAGCATTTT. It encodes CSAKQGLVNQPQHF.